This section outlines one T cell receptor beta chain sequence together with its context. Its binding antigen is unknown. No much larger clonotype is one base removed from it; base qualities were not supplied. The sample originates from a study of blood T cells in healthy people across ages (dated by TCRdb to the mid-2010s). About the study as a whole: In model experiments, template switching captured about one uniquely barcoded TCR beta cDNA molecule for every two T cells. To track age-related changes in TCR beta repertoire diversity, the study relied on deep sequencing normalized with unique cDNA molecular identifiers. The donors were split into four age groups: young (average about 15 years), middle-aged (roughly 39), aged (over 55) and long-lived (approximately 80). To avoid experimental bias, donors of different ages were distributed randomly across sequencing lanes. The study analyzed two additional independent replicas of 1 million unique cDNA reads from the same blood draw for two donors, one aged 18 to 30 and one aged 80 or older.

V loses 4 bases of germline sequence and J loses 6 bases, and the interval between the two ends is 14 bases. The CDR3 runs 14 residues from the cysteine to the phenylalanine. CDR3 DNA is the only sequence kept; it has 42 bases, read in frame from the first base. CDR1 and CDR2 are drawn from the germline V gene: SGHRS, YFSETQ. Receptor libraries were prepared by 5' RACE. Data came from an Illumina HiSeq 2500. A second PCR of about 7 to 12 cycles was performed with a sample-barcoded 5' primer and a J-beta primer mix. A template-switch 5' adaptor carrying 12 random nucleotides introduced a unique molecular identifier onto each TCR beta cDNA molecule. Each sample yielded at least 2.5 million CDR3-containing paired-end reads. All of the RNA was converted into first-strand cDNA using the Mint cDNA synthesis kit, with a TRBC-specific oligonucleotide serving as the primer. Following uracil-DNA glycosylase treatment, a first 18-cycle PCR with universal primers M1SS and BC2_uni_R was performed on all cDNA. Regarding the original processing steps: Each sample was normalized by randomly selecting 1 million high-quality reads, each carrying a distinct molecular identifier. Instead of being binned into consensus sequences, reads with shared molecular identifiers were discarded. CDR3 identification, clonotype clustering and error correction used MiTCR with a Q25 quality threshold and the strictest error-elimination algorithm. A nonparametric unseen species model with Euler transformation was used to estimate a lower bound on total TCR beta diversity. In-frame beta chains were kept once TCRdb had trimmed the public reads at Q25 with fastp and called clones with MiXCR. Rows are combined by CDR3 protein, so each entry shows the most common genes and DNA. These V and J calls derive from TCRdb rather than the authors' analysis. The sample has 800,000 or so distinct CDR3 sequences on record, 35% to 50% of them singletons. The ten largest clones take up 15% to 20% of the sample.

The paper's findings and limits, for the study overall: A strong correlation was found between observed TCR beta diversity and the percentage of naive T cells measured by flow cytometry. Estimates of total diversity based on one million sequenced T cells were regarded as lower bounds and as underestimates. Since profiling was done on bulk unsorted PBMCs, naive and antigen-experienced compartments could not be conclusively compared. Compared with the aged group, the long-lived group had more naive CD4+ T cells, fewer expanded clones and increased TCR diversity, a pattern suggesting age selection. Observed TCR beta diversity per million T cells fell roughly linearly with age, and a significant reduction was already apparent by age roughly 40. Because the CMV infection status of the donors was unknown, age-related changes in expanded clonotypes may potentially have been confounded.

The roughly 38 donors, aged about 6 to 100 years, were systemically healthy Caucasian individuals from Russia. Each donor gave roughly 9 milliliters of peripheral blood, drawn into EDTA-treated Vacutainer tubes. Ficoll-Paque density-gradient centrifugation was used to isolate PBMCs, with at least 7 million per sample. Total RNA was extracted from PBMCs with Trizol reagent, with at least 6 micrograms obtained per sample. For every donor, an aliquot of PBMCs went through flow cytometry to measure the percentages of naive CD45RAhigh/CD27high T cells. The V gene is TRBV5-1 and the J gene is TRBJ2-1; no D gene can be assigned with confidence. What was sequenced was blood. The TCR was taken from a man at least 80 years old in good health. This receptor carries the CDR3 CASSTQTWGNEQFF. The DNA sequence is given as TGCGCCAGCAGCACACAAACGTGGGGCAATGAGCAGTTCTTC.